This T cell receptor (beta chain) was observed in a study of CD8 T cells in Susac syndrome. Germline loops: CDR1 SGHDN, CDR2 FVKESK. V was pared by 2 bases and J by 9 bases, with 8 bases of the junction left unmatched. CDR3 length equals 15 residues. Study-wide results and limits: In its TCR sequencing and HLA analysis, the study acknowledged that the number of individuals was relatively small.

With random hexamers, reverse transcription was performed on about 0.45 to 1 ug of RNA. TCRdb reprocessed the immunoSEQ multiplex PCR reads via MiXCR and lists one record per CDR3 protein. Among about 73,000 distinct CDR3 sequences, roughly 95% were seen once, and the ten largest hold 0.3% to 0.4%. As for this clonotype: No antigen is known for it.

This clonotype originated in a human donor with multiple sclerosis. The chain couples TRBV14 to TRBJ2-1, with 9 bases fitting TRBD1. Source material: CD8+ T cells from PBMCs. In DNA form, the CDR3 reads TGTGCCAGCAGCCAACTAGGGACAGGGATCATTGAGCAGTTCTTC. It yields the protein CASSQLGTGIIEQFF.